The present T cell receptor (beta chain) was sequenced within a study of cytomegalovirus exposure and HLA in healthy donors. About this clone itself: Its antigen is unidentified.

The primer mix had 60 Vbeta and 13 Jbeta primers. Sequenced by immunoSEQ multiplex PCR; TCRdb stores in-frame clones only, minus some. In the table there are about 180,000 clones, around 84% of which are singletons. V was trimmed by 2 bases and J by 1 base, leaving 8 bases between them. This CDR3 is built from 14 residues. Germline-derived CDR1 and CDR2 are KGHSH and LQKENI. Study-wide results and limits: Researchers counted 164 TCR beta chains as cytomegalovirus-associated.

The V call is TRBV18, the J call TRBJ2-5, with D hard to call. The TCR sequence derives from a girl aged 2 to 9 in good health and CMV-seropositive. Sequencing input: PBMCs. CDR3 sequence (DNA): TGTGCCAGCTCACCAGTTAACGGCCAAGAGACCCAGTACTTC. It is translated as CASSPVNGQETQYF.